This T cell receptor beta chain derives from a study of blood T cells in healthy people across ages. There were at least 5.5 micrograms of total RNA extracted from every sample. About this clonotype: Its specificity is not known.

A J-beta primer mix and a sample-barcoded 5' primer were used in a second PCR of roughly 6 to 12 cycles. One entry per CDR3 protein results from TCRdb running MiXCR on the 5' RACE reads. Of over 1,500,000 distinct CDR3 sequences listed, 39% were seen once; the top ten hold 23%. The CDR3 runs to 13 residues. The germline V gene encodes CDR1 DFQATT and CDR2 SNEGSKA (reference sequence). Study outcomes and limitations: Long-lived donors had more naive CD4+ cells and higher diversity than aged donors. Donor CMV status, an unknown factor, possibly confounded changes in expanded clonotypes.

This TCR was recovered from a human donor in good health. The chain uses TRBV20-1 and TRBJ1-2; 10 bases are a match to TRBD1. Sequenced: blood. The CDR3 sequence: CRGVPGQGNGYTF. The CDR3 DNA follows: TGCAGAGGGGTTCCGGGACAGGGGAATGGCTACACCTTC.